This passage covers 30 T cell receptor beta chains from one sample sequenced in a study of T cell responses to AZD1222 COVID-19 vaccine. Assay used: immunoSEQ multiplex PCR; TCRdb lists only in-frame clones, some missing. The data show around 120,000 clones, with approximately 92% seen just once and more than 0.95% held by the top ten. The specimen was peripheral blood, collected 28 days after the second AZD1222 dose. These receptors originate from an adult who received the AZD1222 COVID-19 vaccine.

The chain carries TRBV27 and TRBJ2-1; 9 bases are a match to TRBD2. V shed 10 bases and J 7 bases; nucleotides not matched to a gene: 8. The CDR3 totals 13 residues. The V gene's germline CDR1 is MNHEY and CDR2 SMNVEV (reference sequence). The CDR3 DNA sequence: TGTGCCACCCTGAGGCTAGCGGGAAATGAGCAGTTCTTC. It codes for CATLRLAGNEQFF.

This chain links TRBV2 with TRBJ2-5; perhaps TRBD2 as D (5 bases). The CDR3 runs to 17 residues. With 1 base removed from V and 5 bases from J, the gap between germline ends came to 20 bases. Germline values: CDR1 SNHLY, CDR2 FYNNEI. The chain's CDR3 is CASSEVAGVGFQETQYF. DNA for the CDR3: TGTGCCAGCAGTGAAGTTGCCGGGGTGGGTTTCCAGGAGACCCAGTACTTC.

The V and J genes are TRBV6-5 and TRBJ2-2, with 10 bases matching TRBD1. The CDR3 sequence is 15 residues long. The V gene end was trimmed by 6 bases and the J gene end by 3 bases; junction bases not matched to a gene: 4. Per the germline V gene, CDR1 is MNHEY and CDR2 is SVGAGI. The CDR3 loop reads CASRTGGADTGELFF. The CDR3 DNA reads TGTGCCAGCAGGACAGGGGGCGCGGACACCGGGGAGCTGTTTTTT.

The chain has TRBV4-2 and TRBJ2-2; 11 bases line up with TRBD2. The CDR3 extends over 16 amino acids. CDR1 and CDR2 from the germline V gene are LGHNA and YNFKEQ. The J segment lost 4 bases and the V segment lost 3 bases, leaving 4 bases of the junction unmatched. Written as DNA, the CDR3 is TGTGCCAGCAGCCAGCCGCTAGCGGGAGGCACCGGGGAGCTGTTTTTT. Amino acid sequence: CASSQPLAGGTGELFF.

J is TRBJ2-5 and V is TRBV19; 9 positions agree with TRBD1. The junction had 8 bases not matched to a gene; V was cut back by 5 bases and J by 4 bases. This CDR3 has 15 amino acids. Per germline, CDR1 LNHDA and CDR2 SQIVND (reference sequence). The CDR3 loop reads CASSPGTGWGETQYF. DNA for the CDR3: TGTGCCAGTAGTCCCGGGACAGGGTGGGGAGAGACCCAGTACTTC.

This rearrangement joins TRBV11-2 to TRBJ2-1; D is perhaps TRBD1 (6 bases). V was cut by 2 bases and J by 8 bases, with 16 bases left in between. The length of the CDR3 is 15 residues. CDR1 and CDR2 (germline): SGHAT, FQNNGV. CDR3 nucleotide sequence: TGTGCCAGCAGCTTATGGGGACAAGGTAAGGATGAGCAGTTCTTC. Encoded protein: CASSLWGQGKDEQFF. Full variable domain (rest looked up from reference TRBV11-2 and TRBJ2-1): EAGVAQSPRYKIIEKRQSVAFWCNPISGHATLYWYQQILGQGPKLLIQFQNNGVVDDSQLPKDRFSAERLKGVDSTLKIQPAKLEDSAVYLCASSLWGQGKDEQFFGPGTRLTVL.

The genes are TRBV11-3 and TRBJ1-2, with 9 positions matching TRBD1. This CDR3 is 14 amino acids long. The V segment lost 3 bases and the J segment 8 bases; nucleotides outside the gene matches: 7. Germline V lookup: CDR1 SGHNT, CDR2 YENEEA. The CDR3 reads CASSLGVTGGGYTF. The CDR3 DNA reads TGTGCCAGCAGCTTGGGGGTTACAGGGGGCGGCTACACCTTC.

The chain is built from TRBV5-5 and TRBJ1-1; no clear D gene. This CDR3 is 13 amino acids long. Germline CDR1 SGHKS, CDR2 YYEKEE (reference sequence). The V end lost 1 base, the J end lost 6 bases, and 10 bases lay between the germline ends. CDR3 bases: TGTGCCAGCAGCTTGTTCTTTACCGCTGAAGCTTTCTTT. Translating gives CASSLFFTAEAFF.

This rearrangement joins TRBV2 to TRBJ2-6; D is uncertain. Trimming removed 3 bases from V and 0 bases from J, with 12 bases in between. Germline V lookup: CDR1 SNHLY, CDR2 FYNNEI. This CDR3 has 17 residues. CDR3 coding DNA: TGTGCCAGCAGTGAGAGGTCAGCGCTCTCTGGGGCCAACGTCCTGACTTTC. As protein: CASSERSALSGANVLTF.

The chain combines TRBV29-1 with TRBJ1-1; 9 positions agree with TRBD1. Unmatched junction bases numbered 11, after V lost 5 bases and J lost 1 base. CDR3 length: 16 amino acids. CDR1 is SQVTM, CDR2 ANQGSEA, per germline. CDR3: CSVLRQGDLRNTEAFF. Written as DNA, the CDR3 is TGCAGCGTTTTAAGACAGGGGGATTTGCGGAACACTGAAGCTTTCTTT.

The chain is built from TRBV7-8 and TRBJ2-5; D gene ambiguous. This CDR3 has 16 residues. Germline lookup yields CDR1 SGHVS and CDR2 FQNEAQ. Trimming took 0 bases from V and 3 from J, leaving 14 bases between them. The CDR3 protein is CASSLARPGMEETQYF. The CDR3, as DNA: TGTGCCAGCAGCTTAGCACGGCCCGGTATGGAAGAGACCCAGTACTTC. The complete variable domain, with remaining parts taken from reference TRBV7-8 and TRBJ2-5, reads GAGVSQSPRYKVAKRGQDVALRCDPISGHVSLFWYQQALGQGPEFLTYFQNEAQLDKSGLPSDRFFAERPEGSVSTLKIQRTQQEDSAVYLCASSLARPGMEETQYFGPGTRLLVL.

The rearrangement joins TRBV28 to TRBJ2-1; unclear D gene. Germline values: CDR1 MDHEN, CDR2 SYDVKM. This CDR3 is built from 12 residues. The V and J ends lost 7 bases and 4 bases respectively, with 8 bases between them. CDR3 protein: CASTTVYNEQFF. As DNA, the CDR3 is TGTGCCAGCACCACGGTATACAATGAGCAGTTCTTC. Full variable domain (outside the CDR3, taken from reference TRBV28 and TRBJ2-1): DVKVTQSSRYLVKRTGEKVFLECVQDMDHENMFWYRQDPGLGLRLIYFSYDVKMKEKGDIPEGYSVSREKKERFSLILESASTNQTSMYLCASTTVYNEQFFGPGTRLTVL.

The chain carries TRBV7-9 and TRBJ2-3, with D possibly matching TRBD2 (6 bases). Trimming cost V 2 bases and J 4 bases, with 16 bases left between them. There are 16 residues in the CDR3. Per germline, CDR1 SEHNR and CDR2 FQNEAQ (reference sequence). CDR3 sequence: CASSLFASGVPDTQYF. The CDR3 DNA sequence: TGTGCCAGCAGCTTATTTGCGTCGGGAGTGCCAGATACGCAGTATTTT. Looking up the rest from reference TRBV7-9 and TRBJ2-3 gives the full variable domain: DTGVSQNPRHKITKRGQNVTFRCDPISEHNRLYWYRQTLGQGPEFLTYFQNEAQLEKSRLLSDRFSAERPKGSFSTLEIQRTEQGDSAMYLCASSLFASGVPDTQYFGPGTRLTVL.

V and J are TRBV12-3 or TRBV12-4 and TRBJ1-1; D possibly corresponds to TRBD1 (5 bases). Trimming stripped 3 bases from V and 4 bases from J, with 9 bases between. This CDR3 comprises 13 residues. CDR3 sequence: CASSLGGGTEAFF. CDR3 nucleotide sequence: TGTGCCAGCAGTTTGGGCGGGGGCACTGAAGCTTTCTTT.

CDR3 DNA: TGTGCCAGCAGTTACCCCGGACAGGGATCTAGGGAGCAGTACTTC. It translates to CASSYPGQGSREQYF. This sequence joins TRBV6-5 and TRBJ2-7; 8 nucleotides agree with TRBD1. Germline CDR1 reads MNHEY; CDR2 reads SVGAGI. Trimming removed 2 bases from V and 7 bases from J; junction bases left unmatched: 10. The CDR3 covers 15 residues.

This sequence joins TRBV7-2 and TRBJ2-1; D possibly corresponds to TRBD2 (6 bases). CDR1 SGHTA and CDR2 FQGNSA come from the germline V gene. V lost 1 base and J 12 bases, leaving 10 bases between the germline ends. This CDR3 is built from 12 residues. CDR3 nucleotides: TGTGCCAGCAGCTTAGTGGAGGGAAGGCAGTTCTTC. Translated: CASSLVEGRQFF.

This sequence joins TRBV6-9 and TRBJ2-5; either TRBD1 or TRBD2 may supply D (5 bases each). Trimming pared 8 bases from V and 5 bases from J, leaving 18 bases between. The CDR3 consists of 14 residues. Germline loops: CDR1 MNHGY, CDR2 SVAAGI. The CDR3 loop reads CASSPRLWGETQYF. The CDR3 bases are TGTGCCAGCTCCCCGCGACTTTGGGGGGAGACCCAGTACTTC.

The chain couples TRBV5-5 to TRBJ1-5; D uncertain. CDR1 SGHKS and CDR2 YYEKEE come from the germline V gene (reference sequence). CDR3 length: 14 amino acids. V was clipped by 3 bases and J by 2 bases, with 9 bases between them. For the CDR3, the DNA is TGTGCCAGCAGCTCTGACGGACGCAATCAGCCCCAGCATTTT. It yields the protein CASSSDGRNQPQHF.

V and J are TRBV18 and TRBJ2-2, with D uncertain. The CDR3 length is 14 residues. The V gene's germline CDR1 is KGHSH and CDR2 LQKENI. V shed 1 base and J shed 4 bases, with 7 bases lying between them. CDR3 sequence reads: CASSPRMGTGELFF. CDR3 in DNA: TGTGCCAGCTCACCACGGATGGGCACCGGGGAGCTGTTTTTT.

The sample holds a few counts of this clone. The V call is TRBV7-9, the J call TRBJ1-5; D gene unclear. This CDR3 region has 12 residues. The V end lost 5 bases, the J end lost 7 bases, and 9 bases lay between the germline ends. The germline V gene encodes CDR1 SEHNR and CDR2 FQNEAQ (reference sequence). This CDR3 reads CASSRGEQPQHF. CDR3 coding DNA: TGTGCCAGCAGCCGGGGTGAACAGCCCCAGCATTTT. The full variable domain, rest sourced from reference TRBV7-9 and TRBJ1-5, is DTGVSQNPRHKITKRGQNVTFRCDPISEHNRLYWYRQTLGQGPEFLTYFQNEAQLEKSRLLSDRFSAERPKGSFSTLEIQRTEQGDSAMYLCASSRGEQPQHFGDGTRLSIL.

In its sample, this clone was seen once. Other DNA sequences in the same sample also yield this CDR3. J is TRBJ1-2 and V is TRBV7-2, with TRBD1 identical over 10 bases. V was pared by 1 base and J by 4 bases, with 0 bases of the junction left unmatched. Germline CDR1 is SGHTA and CDR2 is FQGNSA. The CDR3 runs to 14 residues. Here the CDR3 reads CASSLGQGAYGYTF. The CDR3 bases are TGTGCCAGCAGCTTAGGACAGGGGGCCTATGGCTACACCTTC.

The genes are TRBV9 and TRBJ2-1, with D perhaps assigned TRBD1 or TRBD2 (5 bases each). Deletions cut 0 bases from V and 7 bases from J, with 14 bases between. The CDR3 loop spans 15 amino acids. Germline V gene lookup returns CDR1 SGDLS and CDR2 YYNGEE. CDR3 sequence: CASSVAGTWGNEQFF. The CDR3 DNA reads as TGTGCCAGCAGCGTAGCAGGAACCTGGGGGAATGAGCAGTTCTTC.

The V and J genes are TRBV7-8 and TRBJ2-3; 14 nucleotides match TRBD2. V gave up 6 bases and J gave up 5 bases; unmatched junction bases: 7. The germline V gene encodes CDR1 SGHVS and CDR2 FQNEAQ. The CDR3 sequence is 16 residues long. The DNA of the CDR3 is TGTGCCAGCAGTTCGGGACTAGCGGGAGCAATAGATACGCAGTATTTT. It yields the protein CASSSGLAGAIDTQYF.

J is TRBJ2-7 and V is TRBV28, with D unresolved. There are 12 residues in the CDR3. The germline gives CDR1 MDHEN, CDR2 SYDVKM. Trimming cost V 2 bases and J 4 bases, with 6 bases left between them. The CDR3, as DNA: TGTGCCAGCAGTTTAAAGGGATACGAGCAGTACTTC. Translating gives CASSLKGYEQYF.

V usage is TRBV27 and J usage is TRBJ2-1; D gene ambiguous. CDR3 size: 13 residues. Looked up from germline, CDR1 is MNHEY and CDR2 is SMNVEV (reference sequence). Trimming left V 2 bases short and J 4 bases short, with 6 bases between. CDR3 nucleotides: TGTGCCAGCAGTTTACGAGGTTACAATGAGCAGTTCTTC. Its protein product is CASSLRGYNEQFF.

The chain couples TRBV6-5 to TRBJ2-1; 7 bases fit TRBD1. The germline gives CDR1 MNHEY, CDR2 SVGAGI. This CDR3 contains 14 residues. V shed 2 bases, J shed 9 bases, and the junction held 7 bases outside the gene matches. The CDR3 nucleotides are TGTGCCAGCAGTTACCCGACAGGGAGTGGTGAGCAGTTCTTC. Protein sequence: CASSYPTGSGEQFF.

V is TRBV12-3 or TRBV12-4 and J is TRBJ1-2; the D is unclear. V was trimmed by 6 bases and J by 4 bases, leaving 9 bases between them. The CDR3 has 12 amino acids. This CDR3 reads CASSRASYGYTF. The DNA for the CDR3 is TGTGCCAGCAGCCGAGCCTCCTATGGCTACACCTTC.

This chain uses TRBV4-3 with TRBJ2-7; 10 bases are shared with TRBD2. Per germline, CDR1 LGHNA and CDR2 YSLEER. CDR3 size: 16 residues. V trimming: 1 base; J trimming: 2 bases; junction bases outside the gene matches: 5. The chain's CDR3 is CASSQALGLATYEQYF. CDR3 bases: TGCGCCAGCAGCCAAGCGTTGGGACTAGCGACCTACGAGCAGTACTTC.

This clone was detected only once. The chain recombines TRBV10-3 with TRBJ1-3; D unresolved. The CDR3 loop spans 14 amino acids. Germline V gene lookup returns CDR1 ENHRY and CDR2 SYGVKD. The germline V and J ends were trimmed by 6 bases and 0 bases, with 9 bases remaining between them. The CDR3 DNA sequence: TGTGCCATCAGGGAGACCACCTCTGGAAACACCATATATTTT. Its translation is CAIRETTSGNTIYF.

The chain links TRBV5-6 to TRBJ1-1; the match to TRBD1 covers 9 bases. CDR1 and CDR2 (germline): SGHDT, YYEEEE. The CDR3 contains 14 residues. V was pared by 4 bases and J by 4 bases, with 5 bases of the junction left unmatched. The CDR3, as DNA: TGTGCCAGCAGCGGGAACAGGGGGCTCACTGAAGCTTTCTTT. Protein: CASSGNRGLTEAFF. The variable domain in full, completed from reference TRBV5-6 and TRBJ1-1, reads DAGVTQSPTHLIKTRGQQVTLRCSPKSGHDTVSWYQQALGQGPQFIFQYYEEEERQRGNFPDRFSGHQFPNYSSELNVNALLLGDSALYLCASSGNRGLTEAFFGQGTRLTVV.